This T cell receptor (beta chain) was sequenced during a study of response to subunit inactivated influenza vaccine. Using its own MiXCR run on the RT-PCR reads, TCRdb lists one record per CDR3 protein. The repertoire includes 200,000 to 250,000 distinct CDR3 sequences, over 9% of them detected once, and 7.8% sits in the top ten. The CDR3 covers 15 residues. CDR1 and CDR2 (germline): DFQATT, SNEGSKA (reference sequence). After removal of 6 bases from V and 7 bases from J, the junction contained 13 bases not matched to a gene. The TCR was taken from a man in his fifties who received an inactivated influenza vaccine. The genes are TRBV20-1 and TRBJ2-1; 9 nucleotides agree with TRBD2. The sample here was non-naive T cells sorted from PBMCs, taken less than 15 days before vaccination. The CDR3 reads CSARSSSGRGNEQFF. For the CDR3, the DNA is TGCAGTGCCCGGAGCAGTAGCGGGAGAGGTAATGAGCAGTTCTTC.